This entry lists 27 T cell receptor beta chains sequenced from one sample in a study of CXCR3-negative and CXCR3-positive naive CD8 T cells. Broader study findings: Researchers report that CXCR3-positive naive cells carry more hydrophobic TRB CDR3s than CXCR3-negative naive cells.

The antigens for these receptors are not known. UMI-tagged TRB cDNA libraries were built via 5' RACE. TCRdb reprocessed the 5' RACE reads and stores each CDR3 protein as one record, lacking DNA. The sample shows around 120,000 distinct CDR3 sequences, and roughly 0.62% sits with its ten largest clones. The sample was naive CXCR3+ CD8+ T cells from blood. Subset in this sample: CD45RO-CCR7+CD27+CD95- naive CD8+ T cells expressing CXCR3 (TNR3+). These TCRs come from a human donor in good health. Some clones in this sample may be carry-over from other donors' samples.

The chain has TRBV3-1 and TRBJ2-3; TCRdb's assignment of TRBD1 cannot be checked, as there is no DNA. The CDR3 runs 16 residues. Per germline, CDR1 LGHDT and CDR2 YNNKEL (reference sequence). This chain's CDR3 is CASSQSPGSRPDTQYF.

The CDR3 spells CASSPPGTVEQFF. The V gene is TRBV7-9, the J gene TRBJ2-1; as DNA is missing, the TRBD2 call by TCRdb cannot be tested. This CDR3 has 13 amino acids. The germline V gene encodes CDR1 SEHNR and CDR2 FQNEAQ (reference sequence).

This chain uses TRBV3-1 with TRBJ2-1; without DNA, the TCRdb call of TRBD2 cannot be checked. This CDR3 is built from 21 residues. The V gene's germline CDR1 is LGHDT and CDR2 YNNKEL (reference sequence). This chain's CDR3 is CASSPSRRLAGGEIPTNEQFF.

The rearrangement links TRBV6-5 to TRBJ1-1; checking the TCRdb D call of TRBD1 is not possible without DNA. CDR1 and CDR2 from the germline V gene are MNHEY and SVGAGI. The CDR3 length is 18 residues. This chain's CDR3 is CASRGTGTGVFAGTEAFF.

This chain links TRBV2 with TRBJ2-1. Per the germline V gene, CDR1 is SNHLY and CDR2 is FYNNEI. The CDR3 is made up of 12 amino acids. The CDR3: CASSALGDEQFF.

The chain uses TRBV21-1 and TRBJ2-7; TCRdb's D call, TRBD1, is unchecked because there is no DNA. TRBV21-1 is recorded as a pseudogene. This CDR3 is built from 15 residues. This CDR3 reads CASSKGGTGAGEQYF.

CDR3 residues: CASSPRTSGRSYEQYF. The genes are TRBV7-9 and TRBJ2-7; TCRdb's D call, TRBD2, is unchecked because there is no DNA. This CDR3 region has 16 residues. Germline V gene sequence: CDR1 SEHNR, CDR2 FQNEAQ (reference sequence).

The V gene is TRBV7-9, the J gene TRBJ1-2; without DNA, the TCRdb call of TRBD1 cannot be checked. CDR3 size: 14 residues. The germline gives CDR1 SEHNR, CDR2 FQNEAQ (reference sequence). CDR3 in amino acids: CASSFPDRVHGYTF.

The rearrangement uses TRBV29-1 and TRBJ1-2; there is no DNA to check the TCRdb D call of TRBD1. This CDR3 contains 14 residues. Germline CDR1 is SQVTM and CDR2 is ANQGSEA. The CDR3 is CSVTGTVNWDGYTF. The complete variable domain, with remaining parts taken from reference TRBV29-1 and TRBJ1-2, reads SAVISQKPSRDICQRGTSLTIQCQVDSQVTMMFWYRQQPGQSLTLIATANQGSEATYESGFVIDKFPISRPNLTFSTLTVSNMSPEDSSIYLCSVTGTVNWDGYTFGSGTRLTVV.

The V and J genes are TRBV12-3 or TRBV12-4 and TRBJ2-3. The CDR3 length is 15 residues. CDR3 sequence: CASTDLKTGTDTQYF.

The rearrangement joins TRBV4-2 to TRBJ2-7; lacking DNA, the TRBD1 call made by TCRdb goes unchecked. The length of the CDR3 is 16 residues. CDR1 and CDR2 from the germline V gene are LGHNA and YNFKEQ. The CDR3 is CASSQVAGQGHYEQYF.

The V gene is TRBV3-1, the J gene TRBJ1-2. Germline-derived CDR1 and CDR2 are LGHDT and YNNKEL (reference sequence). The CDR3 has 13 residues. CDR3 protein: CASSPDDWHGYTF.

This rearrangement joins TRBV6-2 or TRBV6-3 to TRBJ2-5; TCRdb calls TRBD1, which cannot be checked without DNA. The CDR3 is 13 residues long. Germline values: CDR1 MNHEY, CDR2 SVGEGT. The CDR3 reads CASSFGASETQYF.

The chain is built from TRBV24-1 and TRBJ2-3. The CDR3 consists of 13 residues. CDR1 and CDR2 (germline): KGHDR, SFDVKD. The CDR3 protein is CATSDLVPDTQYF.

V gene TRBV29-1 combines with J gene TRBJ2-5; TCRdb reports TRBD2, a call that lacks DNA to check it against. CDR1 is SQVTM, CDR2 ANQGSEA, per germline. The CDR3 contains 14 residues. CDR3 region: CSVRLAGRGETQYF.

V usage is TRBV29-1 and J usage is TRBJ1-1; TCRdb outputs TRBD1, but without DNA this stays unchecked. The CDR3 extends over 15 amino acids. Germline CDR1 reads SQVTM; CDR2 reads ANQGSEA. The CDR3 here is CSVPISGHPQTEAFF.

The chain carries TRBV27 and TRBJ1-6. Germline-derived CDR1 and CDR2 are MNHEY and SMNVEV (reference sequence). CDR3 length equals 15 residues. This chain's CDR3 is CASSLESSYNSPLHF.

The chain couples TRBV19 to TRBJ1-5; the D call from TCRdb, TRBD1, cannot be confirmed without DNA. Germline values: CDR1 LNHDA, CDR2 SQIVND (reference sequence). The CDR3 length is 14 residues. The CDR3 here is CAIGTGGLNRPQHF.

J is TRBJ1-1 and V is TRBV7-9; no DNA is available, so the TRBD1 call from TCRdb remains unchecked. Per germline, CDR1 SEHNR and CDR2 FQNEAQ (reference sequence). The CDR3 is made up of 12 amino acids. The CDR3 is CASSLSQGDAFF. Full variable domain (missing parts from reference TRBV7-9 and TRBJ1-1): DTGVSQNPRHKITKRGQNVTFRCDPISEHNRLYWYRQTLGQGPEFLTYFQNEAQLEKSRLLSDRFSAERPKGSFSTLEIQRTEQGDSAMYLCASSLSQGDAFFGQGTRLTVV.

The gene calls are TRBV28 and TRBJ1-1. CDR3 length: 15 amino acids. Germline CDR1 and CDR2: MDHEN and SYDVKM. The chain's CDR3 is CASSMRRGWMAEAFF. The complete variable domain, with remaining parts taken from reference TRBV28 and TRBJ1-1, reads DVKVTQSSRYLVKRTGEKVFLECVQDMDHENMFWYRQDPGLGLRLIYFSYDVKMKEKGDIPEGYSVSREKKERFSLILESASTNQTSMYLCASSMRRGWMAEAFFGQGTRLTVV.

This chain links TRBV20-1 with TRBJ1-2. Per the germline V gene, CDR1 is DFQATT and CDR2 is SNEGSKA (reference sequence). The CDR3 has 13 amino acids. This CDR3 reads CSARPTADYGYTF.

The gene calls are TRBV4-1 and TRBJ2-7; there is no DNA to check the TCRdb D call of TRBD2. CDR1 MGHRA and CDR2 YSYEKL come from the germline V gene. CDR3 length equals 14 residues. The CDR3 loop reads CASSRLQSTYEQYF.

The chain combines TRBV9 with TRBJ2-6; TCRdb reports TRBD1, a call that lacks DNA to check it against. The CDR3 is made up of 21 amino acids. Germline V gene sequence: CDR1 SGDLS, CDR2 YYNGEE. This CDR3 is CASSAPRTGDRGHSGANVLTF.

CDR3 region: CASRQTGVWEQPQHF. The chain has TRBV27 and TRBJ1-5; TCRdb outputs TRBD1, but without DNA this stays unchecked. The CDR3 sequence is 15 residues long. Germline V gives CDR1 MNHEY, CDR2 SMNVEV (reference sequence).

The V gene is TRBV5-1, the J gene TRBJ2-3; TCRdb selects TRBD2, and the lack of DNA leaves this call unchecked. The CDR3 contains 13 residues. Germline V CDR1 and CDR2: SGHRS, YFSETQ. The CDR3 is CASSSGLDYTQYF. Using reference TRBV5-1 and TRBJ2-3 for the parts outside the CDR3, the full variable domain is KAGVTQTPRYLIKTRGQQVTLSCSPISGHRSVSWYQQTPGQGLQFLFEYFSETQRNKGNFPGRFSGRQFSNSRSEMNVSTLELGDSALYLCASSSGLDYTQYFGPGTRLTVL.

This chain links TRBV12-2 with TRBJ2-1; TCRdb names TRBD1, which stays unverified in the absence of DNA. TRBV12-2 constitutes a pseudogene. The CDR3 is made up of 16 amino acids. The CDR3 here is CASRCPMRASYNEQFF.

The chain is built from TRBV29-1 and TRBJ1-2; without DNA, the TCRdb call of TRBD1 cannot be checked. The CDR3 extends over 12 amino acids. Germline V CDR1 and CDR2: SQVTM, ANQGSEA. CDR3 loop: CSVEWGGRGYTF.